These 29 T cell receptor beta chains share one sample of origin, sequenced in a study of cytomegalovirus exposure and HLA in healthy donors. With 60 Vbeta and 13 Jbeta primers, the PCR was carried out. Repertoires were generated with immunoSEQ multiplex PCR, while TCRdb's copy carries only in-frame clones and drops some. The table shows 80,000 to 100,000 clones, with roughly 73% occurring only once. Sequencing was carried out using PBMCs. The origin of the receptors is a man aged 45-60 years in good health and CMV-seropositive.

V usage is TRBV15 and J usage is TRBJ2-1; maybe TRBD1 (5 bases). The germline CDR1 and CDR2 sequences are LNHNV and YYDKDF (reference sequence). The CDR3 runs to 13 residues. Trimming cost V 1 base and J 8 bases, with 9 bases left between them. Here the CDR3 reads CATSRARVDEQFF. The CDR3 region has the DNA TGTGCCACCAGCAGAGCCAGGGTTGATGAGCAGTTCTTC.

The rearrangement joins TRBV4-2 to TRBJ2-2, with TRBD2 as a possible D gene (6 bases). The CDR3 has 14 amino acids. With 0 bases removed from V and 5 bases from J, the gap between germline ends came to 7 bases. Germline V CDR1 and CDR2: LGHNA, YNFKEQ. As DNA, the CDR3 is TGTGCCAGCAGCCAAGACGGAGGGACCGGGGAGCTGTTTTTT. Amino acid sequence: CASSQDGGTGELFF.

The table lists this clone with a few counts. The V and J genes are TRBV10-3 and TRBJ1-4, with D possibly TRBD1 on 5 matching bases. This CDR3 comprises 14 residues. Between the trimmed V and J ends, which lost 4 bases and 8 bases, there was a span of 14 bases. Germline CDR1 and CDR2: ENHRY and SYGVKD. CDR3 residues: CAISGGPGEEKLFF. The DNA for the CDR3 is TGTGCCATCAGTGGAGGACCGGGGGAAGAAAAACTGTTTTTT.

The chain links TRBV7-2 to TRBJ1-1, with 10 bases identical to TRBD1. Germline CDR1 and CDR2: SGHTA and FQGNSA. The CDR3 consists of 18 residues. The V and J ends lost 3 bases and 0 bases, in that order; junction bases with no gene match: 10. Written as DNA, the CDR3 is TGTGCCAGCAGCTTCGCAAGCCTAGGGACAGGGGTGAACACTGAAGCTTTCTTT. It yields the protein CASSFASLGTGVNTEAFF.

The V and J genes are TRBV30 and TRBJ1-3, with 7 bases identical to TRBD1. This CDR3 has 16 residues. V was clipped by 6 bases and J by 0 bases; unmatched bases: 11. The germline gives CDR1 GTSNPN, CDR2 SVGIG (reference sequence). The CDR3 coding sequence is TGTGCCTGTACTATGGGACAGCTGACCTCTGGAAACACCATATATTTT. Protein: CACTMGQLTSGNTIYF.

The chain joins TRBV28 to TRBJ1-2, with TRBD1 as a possible D gene (5 bases). Trimming stripped 1 base from V and 8 bases from J, with 17 bases between. Germline-derived CDR1 and CDR2 are MDHEN and SYDVKM. This CDR3 has 15 residues. CDR3 region: CASSLSGTGRAGYTF. CDR3 DNA: TGTGCCAGCAGTTTATCAGGTACAGGCCGTGCCGGCTACACCTTC.

V and J are TRBV21-1 and TRBJ1-2. TRBV21-1 is a documented pseudogene. This CDR3 is 14 amino acids long. The CDR3 protein is CASSSLGGPGGYTF. CDR3 sequence (DNA): TGTGCCAGCAGCAGTTTGGGGGGGCCTGGGGGCTACACCTTC.

This clone has just one count. In DNA form, the CDR3 reads TGTGCCAGCAGCCAACTAGGACGGGAGCTGTTTTTT. The encoded protein is CASSQLGRELFF. This rearrangement joins TRBV7-3 to TRBJ2-2; D may be TRBD2 (5 bases). This CDR3 comprises 12 residues. The germline CDR1 and CDR2 sequences are SGHTA and FQGTGA. Trimming left V 5 bases short and J 9 bases short, with 10 bases between.

The V and J genes are TRBV6-5 and TRBJ2-3; D not resolved. V was clipped by 7 bases and J by 7 bases, with 15 bases between them. The CDR3 spans 13 residues. Germline V lookup: CDR1 MNHEY, CDR2 SVGAGI. The CDR3 DNA reads TGTGCCAGCACTACGATGGGCCGATATACGCAGTATTTT. It codes for CASTTMGRYTQYF.

The chain employs TRBV9 and TRBJ2-3; 7 bases map to TRBD2. The trim removed 0 bases at V and 3 bases at J, leaving 10 bases unmatched. Germline CDR1 reads SGDLS; CDR2 reads YYNGEE. The CDR3 totals 17 residues. The CDR3 loop reads CASSVGLGAGDTDTQYF. CDR3 nucleotide sequence: TGTGCCAGCAGCGTAGGGTTGGGTGCGGGGGATACAGATACGCAGTATTTT.

The chain links TRBV7-3 to TRBJ1-6; TRBD1 matches 7 bases. The ends lost 4 bases at V and 7 bases at J; junction bases unmatched: 4. The length of the CDR3 is 14 residues. In germline, CDR1 is SGHTA, CDR2 FQGTGA. The DNA of the CDR3 is TGTGCCAGCAGCTCCGGGACAGAGAATTCACCCCTCCACTTT. Translated, it gives CASSSGTENSPLHF.

V and J are TRBV5-1 and TRBJ2-1; 11 nucleotides agree with TRBD2. The CDR3 spans 15 residues. Germline V lookup: CDR1 SGHRS, CDR2 YFSETQ. Trimming took 7 bases from V and 11 from J; bases not matched to a gene: 14. CDR3 in DNA: TGCGCCAGCGGGGGACTAGCGGACCTACGTGGTAAGCAGTTCTTC. This encodes CASGGLADLRGKQFF.

This clone occurred a few times. The gene calls are TRBV9 and TRBJ2-5; 8 bases map to TRBD1. CDR1 and CDR2 from the germline V gene are SGDLS and YYNGEE. The CDR3 consists of 15 residues. Trimming cost V 4 bases and J 4 bases; bases outside gene matches: 9. The CDR3 DNA reads TGTGCCAGCAGCCTTGAGGGACAGGCGATAGAGACCCAGTACTTC. The encoded protein is CASSLEGQAIETQYF.

CDR3 nucleotides: TGTGCCACCGCCCTGGGACAGGATAATTCACCCCTCCACTTT. Its protein is CATALGQDNSPLHF. The gene calls are TRBV10-3 and TRBJ1-6, with 8 nucleotides matching TRBD1. Trimming at V came to 10 bases and at J to 5 bases, leaving 7 bases not matched to a gene. The germline V gene encodes CDR1 ENHRY and CDR2 SYGVKD. CDR3 length: 14 residues.

The chain uses TRBV4-3 and TRBJ1-2, with TRBD1 matching 9 bases. J lost 6 bases, V lost 3 bases, and 5 bases had no gene match. The CDR3 extends over 14 amino acids. Looked up from germline, CDR1 is LGHNA and CDR2 is YSLEER. CDR3 in amino acids: CASSHATGGDGYTF. The CDR3 DNA sequence: TGCGCCAGCAGCCACGCTACAGGGGGCGATGGCTACACCTTC.

The rearrangement joins TRBV19 to TRBJ1-6; 7 nucleotides agree with TRBD1. CDR3 length: 15 residues. V trimming: 8 bases; J trimming: 8 bases; junction bases outside the gene matches: 12. Germline lookup yields CDR1 LNHDA and CDR2 SQIVND (reference sequence). The CDR3 bases are TGTGCCAGTCGACCGCTGCCCAGGGGGGATTCACCCCTCCACTTT. Translating gives CASRPLPRGDSPLHF.

The rearrangement links TRBV2 to TRBJ1-6; unclear D gene. The CDR3 has 11 residues. CDR1 and CDR2 (germline): SNHLY, FYNNEI. V lost 6 bases and J 9 bases, leaving 6 bases between the germline ends. Here the CDR3 DNA reads TGTGCCAGCAGGGAGGCTTCACCCCTCCACTTT. Protein sequence: CASREASPLHF.

This clone was detected only a few times. V usage is TRBV28 and J usage is TRBJ1-5; TRBD1 matches at 7 bases. J was trimmed by 2 bases and V by 6 bases; bases with no gene match: 10. CDR1 and CDR2 from the germline V gene are MDHEN and SYDVKM. This CDR3 is 16 amino acids long. As DNA, the CDR3 is TGTGCCAGCAGATGGGGACAGACTGATGGCAATCAGCCCCAGCATTTT. Its translation is CASRWGQTDGNQPQHF.

The chain joins TRBV9 to TRBJ2-2; TRBD2 agrees at 9 bases. Germline CDR1 SGDLS, CDR2 YYNGEE. CDR3 size: 16 residues. V shed 4 bases and J 3 bases; nucleotides not matched to a gene: 7. The CDR3 region is CASSRSGRRDTGELFF. Written as DNA, the CDR3 is TGTGCCAGCAGCCGTAGCGGGAGAAGGGACACCGGGGAGCTGTTTTTT.

The rearrangement uses TRBV19 and TRBJ1-1; 8 bases line up with TRBD1. The V gene's germline CDR1 is LNHDA and CDR2 SQIVND (reference sequence). The junction had 9 bases not matched to a gene; V was cut back by 1 base and J by 5 bases. The CDR3 extends over 16 amino acids. DNA for the CDR3: TGTGCCAGTAGTATAGCGACAGGGGTGGGGAAGACTGAAGCTTTCTTT. As protein: CASSIATGVGKTEAFF.

This chain joins TRBV19 and TRBJ2-3; possible D gene TRBD2, 5 bases. V lost 4 bases to trimming and J lost 7 bases, with 9 bases between them. The CDR3 is 12 residues long. The germline CDR1 and CDR2 sequences are LNHDA and SQIVND (reference sequence). CDR3 residues: CASSTEVYTQYF. The DNA for the CDR3 is TGTGCCAGTAGTACGGAGGTATATACGCAGTATTTT.

The rearrangement joins TRBV28 to TRBJ2-5; weak D call: TRBD2 (7 bases). Germline V gives CDR1 MDHEN, CDR2 SYDVKM. V shed 5 bases and J shed 11 bases, with 18 bases lying between them. The CDR3 covers 13 residues. The CDR3 DNA reads as TGTGCCAGCAGTCGACAGGTTGCGGGGGAGCAGTACTTC. Protein sequence: CASSRQVAGEQYF.

This sequence joins TRBV4-3 and TRBJ2-4, with 11 bases aligning to TRBD2. V lost 0 bases and J lost 2; bases outside the gene matches: 12. Per germline, CDR1 LGHNA and CDR2 YSLEER. The CDR3 has 20 amino acids. This CDR3 is CASSQDQKGLAGGTKNIQYF. DNA of the CDR3: TGCGCCAGCAGCCAAGATCAGAAAGGGTTAGCGGGGGGGACCAAAAACATTCAGTACTTC.

This clone was observed a few times. The gene calls are TRBV29-1 and TRBJ1-2, with 10 nucleotides matching TRBD1. V shed 1 base and J 2 bases; nucleotides not matched to a gene: 16. CDR3 length equals 19 residues. Germline V lookup: CDR1 SQVTM, CDR2 ANQGSEA. The CDR3 nucleotides are TGCAGCGTTGAAGGCACGAGTGGGACCGGGACAGGGGAAAACTATGGCTACACCTTC. It codes for CSVEGTSGTGTGENYGYTF.

The chain combines TRBV7-9 with TRBJ2-5, with D perhaps matching TRBD2 (5 bases). Germline-derived CDR1 and CDR2 are SEHNR and FQNEAQ (reference sequence). V was shortened by 5 bases and J by 4 bases, with 20 bases between the two germline ends. This CDR3 contains 16 residues. In DNA form, the CDR3 reads TGTGCCAGCAGCAAACTAGGGCGGCTGGGTGGAGAGACCCAGTACTTC. Translated, it gives CASSKLGRLGGETQYF. Supplemented by reference TRBV7-9 and TRBJ2-5, the full variable domain reads DTGVSQNPRHKITKRGQNVTFRCDPISEHNRLYWYRQTLGQGPEFLTYFQNEAQLEKSRLLSDRFSAERPKGSFSTLEIQRTEQGDSAMYLCASSKLGRLGGETQYFGPGTRLLVL.

The chain joins TRBV7-9 to TRBJ1-4, with 7 bases that match TRBD1. From germline, CDR1 is SEHNR and CDR2 FQNEAQ (reference sequence). V was clipped by 2 bases and J by 6 bases; unmatched bases: 0. This CDR3 has 13 residues. The CDR3 DNA reads TGTGCCAGCAGCTTACAGGGGGATGAAAAACTGTTTTTT. Its translation is CASSLQGDEKLFF.

As DNA, the CDR3 is TGTGCCAGTAGGCAGACAGGGGGGACCACTGAAGCTTTCTTT. It encodes CASRQTGGTTEAFF. V usage is TRBV19 and J usage is TRBJ1-1; TRBD1 aligns across 9 bases. The CDR3 covers 14 residues. Germline CDR1 and CDR2: LNHDA and SQIVND (reference sequence). The ends lost 6 bases at V and 4 bases at J; junction bases unmatched: 6.

J is TRBJ2-2 and V is TRBV11-2; D is ambiguous. CDR1 SGHAT and CDR2 FQNNGV come from the germline V gene. V lost 5 bases and J 3 bases, leaving 7 bases between the germline ends. CDR3 length equals 13 residues. Here the CDR3 DNA reads TGTGCCAGCAGCGTCCGGGACACCGGGGAGCTGTTTTTT. The encoded protein is CASSVRDTGELFF.

The V call is TRBV7-2, the J call TRBJ2-3, with D hard to call. The CDR3 loop spans 14 amino acids. V lost 1 base and J lost 4, with 9 bases in between. CDR1 and CDR2 (germline): SGHTA, FQGNSA. CDR3 protein: CASSLETPPDTQYF. CDR3 DNA: TGTGCCAGCAGCTTAGAGACTCCTCCAGATACGCAGTATTTT.